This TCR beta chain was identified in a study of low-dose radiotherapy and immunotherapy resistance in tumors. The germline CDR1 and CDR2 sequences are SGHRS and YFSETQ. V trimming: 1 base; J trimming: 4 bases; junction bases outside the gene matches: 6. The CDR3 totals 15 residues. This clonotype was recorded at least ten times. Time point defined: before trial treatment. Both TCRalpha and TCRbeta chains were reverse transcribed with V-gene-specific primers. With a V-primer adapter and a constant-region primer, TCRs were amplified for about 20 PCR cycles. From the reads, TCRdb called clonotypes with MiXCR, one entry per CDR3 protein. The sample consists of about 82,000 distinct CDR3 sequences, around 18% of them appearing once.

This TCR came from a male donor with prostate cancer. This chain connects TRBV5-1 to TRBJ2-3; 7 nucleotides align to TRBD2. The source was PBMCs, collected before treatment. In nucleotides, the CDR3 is TGCGCCAGCAGCTTGCTGGGGGAGGGTCCAGATACGCAGTATTTT. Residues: CASSLLGEGPDTQYF. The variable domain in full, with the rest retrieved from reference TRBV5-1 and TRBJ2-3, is KAGVTQTPRYLIKTRGQQVTLSCSPISGHRSVSWYQQTPGQGLQFLFEYFSETQRNKGNFPGRFSGRQFSNSRSEMNVSTLELGDSALYLCASSLLGEGPDTQYFGPGTRLTVL.